This T cell receptor beta chain is drawn from a study of T cell responses to AZD1222 COVID-19 vaccine. As for this clone: The antigen remains unidentified.

The V end was cut by 4 bases, the J end by 5 bases, with 21 bases between. This CDR3 has 16 residues. The V gene's germline CDR1 is SGDLS and CDR2 YYNGEE. Regarding the study as a whole: Donors skewed white British and female; clonal diversity was possibly underestimated.

Clones were read by immunoSEQ multiplex PCR, and TCRdb kept only the in-frame ones, dropping some. The sample lists some 110,000 clones; around 90% were seen once. This clonotype originated in an adult who received the AZD1222 COVID-19 vaccine. This material consisted of peripheral blood, taken 28 days after the second AZD1222 dose. The J gene is TRBJ2-5, the V gene TRBV9; a possible D gene is TRBD2 (6 bases). The CDR3 coding sequence is TGTGCCAGCAGCCCCGGTATGGGGGGTGAGTGGGAGACCCAGTACTTC. Translated, it gives CASSPGMGGEWETQYF.